The T cell receptor beta chain under discussion was sequenced for a study of PD-1 blockade in classical Hodgkin lymphoma. Libraries were prepared by immunoSEQ multiplex PCR; TCRdb keeps only in-frame clonotypes and omits some of them. The data hold some 100,000 clones, with about 93% observed a single time. A single count supports this clone. The sample's time point: cycle 4 day 1 (C4D1), after 6 weeks of nivolumab. Every patient experienced relapse after autologous stem cell transplantation, and brentuximab vedotin exposure varied. Patients' outcomes at their best amounted to complete response, partial response or progressive disease. This TCR was sampled from a human donor with classical Hodgkin lymphoma. The material sequenced was peripheral blood mononuclear cells (PBMCs), taken before the fourth cycle of nivolumab.

The CDR3 DNA follows: TGTGCCAGCAGCCCCAGACTAGCGATGTCCTACGAGCAGTACTTC. Translated: CASSPRLAMSYEQYF. The V and J genes are TRBV5-4 and TRBJ2-7, with TRBD2 matching 8 bases. The V segment lost 4 bases and the J segment 1 base; nucleotides outside the gene matches: 7. Germline CDR1 SGHNT, CDR2 YYREEE (reference sequence). This CDR3 is built from 15 residues.